Listed below are T cell receptor beta chains from one sample, sequenced in a study of blood T cell repertoires in COVID-19. Using immunoSEQ multiplex PCR, the repertoire was profiled, and TCRdb retains in-frame clones only, with some absent. The sample consists of about 220,000 clones, 85% to 90% of them appearing once. Sequencing was performed on PBMCs or T cells enriched from blood (not recorded which). Receptors were obtained from a woman under 30 in a cohort exposed to, infected with or recovered from COVID-19 (not recorded which). CDR3s include the opening cysteine and the closing phenylalanine or tryptophan. A D gene is named only where the DNA matches it firmly. Some rows have no size entry. The others give once, few or many, or a class for an expanded clone.

V gene	J gene	D gene	clone size	CDR3 DNA	CDR3 protein
TRBV5-4	TRBJ2-2	.	.	TGTGCCAGCAGCCTGGAAGGAGGCACCGGGGGCACCGGGGAGCTGTTTTTT	CASSLEGGTGGTGELFF
TRBV9	TRBJ2-6	TRBD2	.	TGTGCCAGCAGCGTAGGGGGAGGGCCTGGGGCCAACGTCCTGACTTTC	CASSVGGGPGANVLTF
TRBV18	TRBJ2-2	TRBD1	.	TGTGCCAGCTCAACCGGGACAGGGGCGAACGGGGAGCTGTTTTTT	CASSTGTGANGELFF
TRBV15	TRBJ1-3	.	.	TGTGCCACCAGCAGAGAATCAGGGCACTCTGGAAACACCATATATTTT	CATSRESGHSGNTIYF
TRBV7-2	TRBJ1-2	.	.	TGTGCCAGCAGCTTATTAGGGACAAGGGGCTACACCTTC	CASSLLGTRGYTF
TRBV10-3	TRBJ2-7	TRBD1	.	TGTGCCATCAGTGAAGGGACAGGGGGCTTCGAGCAGTACTTC	CAISEGTGGFEQYF
TRBV14	TRBJ2-2	TRBD1	.	TGTGCCAGCAGAGTAACAGGGGGCCTTTCCGGGGAGCTGTTTTTT	CASRVTGGLSGELFF
TRBV7-3	TRBJ1-1	.	.	TGTGCCAGCAGCTTAGGGTCGGGGAGCACTGAAGCTTTCTTT	CASSLGSGSTEAFF
TRBV27	TRBJ1-3	.	.	TGTGCCAGCAGTTTACGTGTTCCTGGAAACACCATATATTTT	CASSLRVPGNTIYF
TRBV30	TRBJ1-1	.	once	TGTGCCTGGACCCTAGCGGGGGTCACTGAAGCTTTCTTT	CAWTLAGVTEAFF
TRBV11-3	TRBJ1-1	.	.	TGTGCCAGCAGGAACTACGTCGACAGGGAAGCTTTCTTT	CASRNYVDREAFF
TRBV19	TRBJ1-4	.	.	TGTGCCAGTACCCCCCGGGGGGGGCCCCCGGAAAAACTGTTTTTT	CASTPRGGPPEKLFF
TRBV19	TRBJ2-5	TRBD2	.	TGTGCCAGTAGTATCCCTCCACTGACTAGCGGGGGGACCCAAGAGACCCAGTACTTC	CASSIPPLTSGGTQETQYF
TRBV2	TRBJ1-4	.	once	TGTGCCAGCAGTGAAGAGGGGGGGGGAGAAAAACTGTTTTTT	CASSEEGGGEKLFF
TRBV4-1	TRBJ2-7	.	.	TGCGCCAGCAGCCAAGTGGGGGGCTACGAGCAGTACTTC	CASSQVGGYEQYF
TRBV9	TRBJ2-7	.	.	TGTGCCAGCAGCCTTAACCCAGACAGGAACTACGAGCAGTACTTC	CASSLNPDRNYEQYF
TRBV10-1	TRBJ2-2	TRBD2	.	TGCGCCAGCAGTGAACAGCGGGGGGGCCTTAAGAACACCGGGGAGCTGTTTTTT	CASSEQRGGLKNTGELFF
TRBV5-1	TRBJ2-3	.	.	TGCGCCAGCAGCTTGAGCGGCACAGATACGCAGTATTTT	CASSLSGTDTQYF
TRBV7-2	TRBJ1-2	TRBD1	.	TGTGCCAGCAGCTCCGGCAGGGGGCGAGATGGCTACACCTTC	CASSSGRGRDGYTF
TRBV28	TRBJ2-3	.	.	TGTGCCAGCAGTGCCACCGACGGGTCAGATACGCAGTATTTT	CASSATDGSDTQYF
TRBV7-9	TRBJ2-1	TRBD2	.	TGTGCCAGCAGCTTTAGTGCGGGGGGGACGGGTGAGCAGTTCTTC	CASSFSAGGTGEQFF
TRBV27	TRBJ1-2	TRBD1	.	TGTGCCAGCAGTTCCGACCGGGACAGGGTCTATGGCTACACCTTC	CASSSDRDRVYGYTF
TRBV27	TRBJ2-7	.	.	TGTGCCAGCACCTCATGGGTGGGGACACTTTCCTACGAGCAGTACTTC	CASTSWVGTLSYEQYF
TRBV3-1/TRBV3-2	TRBJ1-4	TRBD1	.	TGTGCCAGCAGCCCCGGGACAGGGCCTAATGAAAAACTGTTTTTT	CASSPGTGPNEKLFF
TRBV28	TRBJ1-2	.	.	TGTGCCAGCAGTTTACGTGCGGCTAACTATGGCTACACCTTC	CASSLRAANYGYTF
TRBV6-5	TRBJ1-2	TRBD1	few	TGTGCCAGCAGCCCGACAGGGTTTAATGGCTACACCTTC	CASSPTGFNGYTF
TRBV3-1/TRBV3-2	TRBJ1-1	.	.	TGTGCCAGCAGCCCGTCCAACGAGAGAACTGAAGCTTTCTTT	CASSPSNERTEAFF
TRBV2	TRBJ2-1	TRBD1	.	TGTGCCAGCAGTGAGTTTTCCGGGACAGGGCTTGAGCAGTTCTTC	CASSEFSGTGLEQFF
TRBV6-5	TRBJ1-3	TRBD1	.	TGTGCCAGCAGTTACGGACAGGGGGCTGGAAACACCATATATTTT	CASSYGQGAGNTIYF
TRBV4-1	TRBJ1-3	.	.	TGCGCCAGCAGCCCCCAGCGGATGGCTGGAAACACCATATATTTT	CASSPQRMAGNTIYF
TRBV19	TRBJ1-1	.	.	TGTGCCACCGGGTGGGGGGACACTGAAGCTTTCTTT	CATGWGDTEAFF
TRBV28	TRBJ2-7	.	.	TGTGCCAGCGTTGCTTTGGGGCAGGGATCCTACGAGCAGTACTTC	CASVALGQGSYEQYF
TRBV6-5	TRBJ1-6	.	once	TGTGCCAGCAGGGTCGGTGGAGGGGCCGGTTCACCCCTCCACTTT	CASRVGGGAGSPLHF
TRBV5-4	TRBJ2-5	TRBD2	.	TGTGCCAGCAGCTTGGCCGGAGGTCTAGCGGGAGGAGAGACCCAGTACTTC	CASSLAGGLAGGETQYF
TRBV10-3	TRBJ1-1	TRBD1	.	TGTGCCATCAGTGGACAGGGGAACACTGAAGCTTTCTTT	CAISGQGNTEAFF
TRBV2	TRBJ2-5	TRBD2	.	TGTGCCAGCAGACCAGCGGGGGGGCAAGAGACCCAGTACTTC	CASRPAGGQETQYF
TRBV7-8	TRBJ2-7	.	.	TGTGCCAGCAGCTTTAGGTCCGGACAGTTCGTCTCCTACGAGCAGTACTTC	CASSFRSGQFVSYEQYF
TRBV19	TRBJ1-1	.	.	TGTGCCAGTAGGGCTAACACTGAAGCTTTCTTT	CASRANTEAFF
TRBV5-1	TRBJ1-1	TRBD1	.	TGCGCCAGCAGCTTGGCCCAGGGGGGACACACTGAAGCTTTCTTT	CASSLAQGGHTEAFF
TRBV9	TRBJ1-6	TRBD1	once	TGTGCCAGCAGTGATGGACAGGTCTTTAATTCACCCCTCCACTTT	CASSDGQVFNSPLHF
TRBV19	TRBJ2-2	TRBD2	.	TGTGCCAGTAGTCTCCCCGGGACTAGCGGGGGGGCCACCGGGGAGCTGTTTTTT	CASSLPGTSGGATGELFF
TRBV6-6	TRBJ1-2	.	once	TGTGCCAGCAGCCTTAGGGGTGGCTACACCTTC	CASSLRGGYTF